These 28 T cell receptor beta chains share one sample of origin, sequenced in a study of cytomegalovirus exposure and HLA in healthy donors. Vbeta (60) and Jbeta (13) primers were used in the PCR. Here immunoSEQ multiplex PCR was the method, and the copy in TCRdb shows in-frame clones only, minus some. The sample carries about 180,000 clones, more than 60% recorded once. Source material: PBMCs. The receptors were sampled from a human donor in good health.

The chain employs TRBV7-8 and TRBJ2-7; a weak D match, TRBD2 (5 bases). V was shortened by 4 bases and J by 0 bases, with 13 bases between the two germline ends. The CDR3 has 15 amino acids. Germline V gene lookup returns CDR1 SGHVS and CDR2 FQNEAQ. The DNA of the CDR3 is TGTGCCAGCAGCTCGGTGGGAGCTACCTCCTACGAGCAGTACTTC. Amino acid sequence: CASSSVGATSYEQYF.

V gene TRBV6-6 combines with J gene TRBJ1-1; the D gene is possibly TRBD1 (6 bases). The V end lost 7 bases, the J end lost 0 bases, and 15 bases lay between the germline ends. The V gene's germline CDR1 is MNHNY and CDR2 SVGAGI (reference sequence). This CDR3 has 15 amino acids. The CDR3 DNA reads TGTGCCAGCATCGGGGGGGCCACCATGAACACTGAAGCTTTCTTT. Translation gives CASIGGATMNTEAFF.

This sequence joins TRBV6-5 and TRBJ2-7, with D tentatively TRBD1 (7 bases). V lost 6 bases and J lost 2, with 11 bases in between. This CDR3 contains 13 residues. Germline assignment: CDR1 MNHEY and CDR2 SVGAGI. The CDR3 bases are TGTGCCAGCAGCCCAGGGGGGCCCTACGAGCAGTACTTC. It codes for CASSPGGPYEQYF.

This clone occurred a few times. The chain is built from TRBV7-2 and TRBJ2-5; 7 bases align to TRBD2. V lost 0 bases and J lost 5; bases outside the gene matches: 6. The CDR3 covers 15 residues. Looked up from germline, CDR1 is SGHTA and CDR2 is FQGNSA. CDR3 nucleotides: TGTGCCAGCAGCTTAGCGGGCGGGGAGGGGGAGACCCAGTACTTC. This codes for CASSLAGGEGETQYF.

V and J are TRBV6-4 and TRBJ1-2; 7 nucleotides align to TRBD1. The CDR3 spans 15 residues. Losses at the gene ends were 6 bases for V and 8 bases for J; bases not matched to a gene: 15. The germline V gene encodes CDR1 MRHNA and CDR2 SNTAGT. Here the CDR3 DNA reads TGTGCCAGCAGCGTTACGAGACAGGGTTCTGGCGGCTACACCTTC. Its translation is CASSVTRQGSGGYTF.

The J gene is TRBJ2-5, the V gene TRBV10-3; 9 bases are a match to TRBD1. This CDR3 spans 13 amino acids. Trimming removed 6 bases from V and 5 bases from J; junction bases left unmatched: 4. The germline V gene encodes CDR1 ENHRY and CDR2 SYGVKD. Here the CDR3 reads CAIRDRGKETQYF. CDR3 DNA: TGTGCCATCAGGGACAGGGGCAAGGAGACCCAGTACTTC.

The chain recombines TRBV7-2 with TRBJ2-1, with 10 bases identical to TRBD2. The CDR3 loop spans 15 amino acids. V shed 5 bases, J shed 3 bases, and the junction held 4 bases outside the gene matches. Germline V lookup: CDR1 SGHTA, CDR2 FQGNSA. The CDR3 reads CASSPQRGGYNEQFF. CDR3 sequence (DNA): TGTGCCAGCAGCCCCCAGCGGGGGGGCTACAATGAGCAGTTCTTC.

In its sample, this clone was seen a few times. In DNA, the CDR3 is TGTGCCAGCAGCCAGCGAGGGTCTGGAAACACCATATATTTT. Its protein product is CASSQRGSGNTIYF. The V call is TRBV4-2, the J call TRBJ1-3, with unresolved D. The V and J ends lost 3 bases and 1 base respectively, with 7 bases between them. CDR3 length: 14 residues. Germline V lookup: CDR1 LGHNA, CDR2 YNFKEQ.

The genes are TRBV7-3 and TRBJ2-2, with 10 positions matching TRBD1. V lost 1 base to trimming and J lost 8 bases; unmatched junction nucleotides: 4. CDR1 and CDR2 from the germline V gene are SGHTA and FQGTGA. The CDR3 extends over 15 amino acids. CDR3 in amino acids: CASSLRQGAQGELFF. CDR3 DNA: TGTGCCAGCAGCTTAAGACAGGGGGCGCAGGGGGAGCTGTTTTTT.

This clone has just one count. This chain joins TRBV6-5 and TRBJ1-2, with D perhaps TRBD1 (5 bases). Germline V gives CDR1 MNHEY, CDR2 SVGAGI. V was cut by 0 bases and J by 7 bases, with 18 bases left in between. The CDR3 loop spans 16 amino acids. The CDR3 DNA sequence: TGTGCCAGCAGTTACTCTACCCCAGGGCCTAGGCGTGGCTACACCTTC. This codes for CASSYSTPGPRRGYTF.

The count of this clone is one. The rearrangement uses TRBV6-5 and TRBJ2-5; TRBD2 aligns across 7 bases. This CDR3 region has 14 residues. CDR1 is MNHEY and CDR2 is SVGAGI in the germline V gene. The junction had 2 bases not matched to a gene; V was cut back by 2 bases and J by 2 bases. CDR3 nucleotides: TGTGCCAGCAGTTACAATAGCGGGCAAGAGACCCAGTACTTC. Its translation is CASSYNSGQETQYF.

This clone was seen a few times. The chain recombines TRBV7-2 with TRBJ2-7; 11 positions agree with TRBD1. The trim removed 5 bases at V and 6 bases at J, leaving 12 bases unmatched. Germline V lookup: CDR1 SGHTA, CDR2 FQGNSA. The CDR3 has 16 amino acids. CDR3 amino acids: CASSPDGTGGRGEQYF. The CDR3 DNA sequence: TGTGCCAGCAGCCCAGACGGGACAGGGGGACGTGGCGAGCAGTACTTC.

The DNA of the CDR3 is TGTGCCAGCAGTGAAGACAGGGGGCTGGGAAACACCATATATTTT. As protein: CASSEDRGLGNTIYF. The chain uses TRBV2 and TRBJ1-3; 9 bases match TRBD1. The CDR3 has 15 residues. CDR1 SNHLY and CDR2 FYNNEI come from the germline V gene. J was trimmed by 4 bases and V by 1 base; bases with no gene match: 2.

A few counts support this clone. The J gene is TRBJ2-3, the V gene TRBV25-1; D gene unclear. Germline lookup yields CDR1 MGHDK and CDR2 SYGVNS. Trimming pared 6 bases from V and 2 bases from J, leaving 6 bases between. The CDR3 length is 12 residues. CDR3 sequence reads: CASRRNTDTQYF. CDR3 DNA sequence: TGTGCCAGCAGGAGGAACACAGATACGCAGTATTTT.

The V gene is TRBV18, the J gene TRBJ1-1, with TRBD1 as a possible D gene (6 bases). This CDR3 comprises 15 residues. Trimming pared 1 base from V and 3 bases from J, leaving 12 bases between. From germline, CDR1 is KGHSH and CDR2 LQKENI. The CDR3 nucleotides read TGTGCCAGCTCACCACTAAAAGGGGGGGACACTGAAGCTTTCTTT. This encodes CASSPLKGGDTEAFF.

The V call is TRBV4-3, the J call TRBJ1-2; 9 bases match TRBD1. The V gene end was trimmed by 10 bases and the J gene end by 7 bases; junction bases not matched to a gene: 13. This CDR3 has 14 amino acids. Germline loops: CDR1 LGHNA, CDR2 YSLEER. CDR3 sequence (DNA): TGCGCCACTACGACTCCCACAGGGGGCTTTGGCTACACCTTC. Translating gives CATTTPTGGFGYTF.

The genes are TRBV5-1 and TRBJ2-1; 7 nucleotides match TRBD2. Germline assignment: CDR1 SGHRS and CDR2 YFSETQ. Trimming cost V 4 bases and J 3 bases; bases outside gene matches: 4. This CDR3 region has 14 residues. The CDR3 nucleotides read TGCGCCAGCAGCGAGTCGGGGGGCTACAATGAGCAGTTCTTC. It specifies CASSESGGYNEQFF.

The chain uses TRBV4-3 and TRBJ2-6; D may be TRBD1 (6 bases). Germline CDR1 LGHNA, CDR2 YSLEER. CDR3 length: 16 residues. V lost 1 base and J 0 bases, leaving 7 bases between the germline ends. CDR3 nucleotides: TGCGCCAGCAGCCAAGGGACAGCCTCTGGGGCCAACGTCCTGACTTTC. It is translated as CASSQGTASGANVLTF.

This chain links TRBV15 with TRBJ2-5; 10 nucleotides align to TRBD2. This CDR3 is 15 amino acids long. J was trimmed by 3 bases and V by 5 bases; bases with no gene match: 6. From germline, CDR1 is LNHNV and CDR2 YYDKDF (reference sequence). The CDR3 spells CATSRGLADEETQYF. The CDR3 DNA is TGTGCCACCAGCCGAGGACTAGCGGACGAAGAGACCCAGTACTTC. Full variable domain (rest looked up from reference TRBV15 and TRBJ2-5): DAMVIQNPRYQVTQFGKPVTLSCSQTLNHNVMYWYQQKSSQAPKLLFHYYDKDFNNEADTPDNFQSRRPNTSFCFLDIRSPGLGDTAMYLCATSRGLADEETQYFGPGTRLLVL.

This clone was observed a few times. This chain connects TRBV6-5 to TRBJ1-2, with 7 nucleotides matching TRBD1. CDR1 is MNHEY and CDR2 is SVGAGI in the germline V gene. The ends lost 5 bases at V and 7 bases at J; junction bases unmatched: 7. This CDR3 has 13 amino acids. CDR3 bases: TGTGCCAGCAGTGACAGGGTTGAGAGTGGCTACACCTTC. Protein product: CASSDRVESGYTF.

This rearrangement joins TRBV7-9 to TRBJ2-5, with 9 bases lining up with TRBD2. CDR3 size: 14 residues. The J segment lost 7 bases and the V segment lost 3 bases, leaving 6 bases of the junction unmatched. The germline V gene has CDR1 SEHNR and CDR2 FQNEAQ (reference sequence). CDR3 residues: CASSFELAGGTQYF. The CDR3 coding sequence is TGTGCCAGCAGCTTCGAACTAGCGGGCGGGACCCAGTACTTC.

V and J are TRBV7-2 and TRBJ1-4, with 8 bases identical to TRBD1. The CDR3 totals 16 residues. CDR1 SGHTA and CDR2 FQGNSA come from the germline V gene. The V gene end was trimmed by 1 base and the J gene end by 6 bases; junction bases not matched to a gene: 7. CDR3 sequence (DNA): TGTGCCAGCAGCTTAGGATTTCAGGGGGCGGATGAAAAACTGTTTTTT. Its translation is CASSLGFQGADEKLFF.

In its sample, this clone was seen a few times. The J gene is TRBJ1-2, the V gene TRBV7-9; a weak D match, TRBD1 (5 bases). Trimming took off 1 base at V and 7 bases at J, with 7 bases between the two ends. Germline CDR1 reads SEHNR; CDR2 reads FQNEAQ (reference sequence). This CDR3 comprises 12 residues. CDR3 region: CASSLERGGYTF. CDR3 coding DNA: TGTGCCAGCAGCTTAGAAAGGGGTGGCTACACCTTC.

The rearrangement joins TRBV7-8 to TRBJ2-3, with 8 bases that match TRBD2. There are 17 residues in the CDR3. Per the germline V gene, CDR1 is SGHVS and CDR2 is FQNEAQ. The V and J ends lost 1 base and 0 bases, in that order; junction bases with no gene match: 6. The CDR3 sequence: CASSLGGGNPSTDTQYF. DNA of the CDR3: TGTGCCAGCAGCTTAGGCGGGGGGAACCCTAGCACAGATACGCAGTATTTT. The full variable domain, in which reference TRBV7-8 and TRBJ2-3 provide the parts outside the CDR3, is GAGVSQSPRYKVAKRGQDVALRCDPISGHVSLFWYQQALGQGPEFLTYFQNEAQLDKSGLPSDRFFAERPEGSVSTLKIQRTQQEDSAVYLCASSLGGGNPSTDTQYFGPGTRLTVL.

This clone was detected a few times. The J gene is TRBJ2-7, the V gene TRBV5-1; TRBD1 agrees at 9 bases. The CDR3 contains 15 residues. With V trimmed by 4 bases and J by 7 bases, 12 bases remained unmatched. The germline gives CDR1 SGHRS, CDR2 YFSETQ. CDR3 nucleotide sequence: TGCGCCAGCAGCCTCACAGGGGGCCACTCCCGGGAGCAGTACTTC. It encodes CASSLTGGHSREQYF.

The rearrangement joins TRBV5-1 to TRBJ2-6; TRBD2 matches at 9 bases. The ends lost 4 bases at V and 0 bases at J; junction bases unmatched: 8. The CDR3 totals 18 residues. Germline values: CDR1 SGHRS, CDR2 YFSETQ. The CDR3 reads CASSPIAGALSGANVLTF. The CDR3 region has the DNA TGCGCCAGCAGCCCAATAGCGGGGGCCCTCTCTGGGGCCAACGTCCTGACTTTC.

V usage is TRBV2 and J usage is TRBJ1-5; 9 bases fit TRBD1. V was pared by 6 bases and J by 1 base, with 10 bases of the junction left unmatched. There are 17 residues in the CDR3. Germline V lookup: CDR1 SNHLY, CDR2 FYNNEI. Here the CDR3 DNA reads TGTGCCAGCAGCCCGGGACAGGGAGCCCCAAGCAATCAGCCCCAGCATTTT. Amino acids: CASSPGQGAPSNQPQHF.

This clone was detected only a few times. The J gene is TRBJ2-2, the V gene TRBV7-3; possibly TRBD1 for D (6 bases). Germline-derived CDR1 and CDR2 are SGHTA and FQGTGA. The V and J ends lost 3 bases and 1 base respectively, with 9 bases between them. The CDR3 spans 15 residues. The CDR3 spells CASSLDSGNTGELFF. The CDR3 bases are TGTGCCAGCAGCTTGGACAGCGGGAACACCGGGGAGCTGTTTTTT.